One sample yielded the 6 T cell receptor beta chains listed below, sequenced in a study of long-term antiretroviral therapy in people with HIV. Assay version v3.0 of immunoSEQ was used, and it was run at survey level. Produced via immunoSEQ multiplex PCR; TCRdb's table is partial and in-frame only. The sample consists of about 28,000 clones, roughly 78% of them appearing once. The sequences come from unsorted PBMCs, collected 0.3 years after starting antiretroviral therapy. The receptor set was obtained from a man aged 35-49 years with HIV.

The V call is TRBV7-7, the J call TRBJ2-5; D is possibly TRBD1 (7 bases). Deletions cut 1 base from V and 2 bases from J, with 11 bases between. The length of the CDR3 is 15 residues. From germline, CDR1 is SSHAT and CDR2 FNYEAQ (reference sequence). CDR3: CASSLGAGQQETQYF. The CDR3 DNA is TGTGCCAGCAGCTTAGGTGCGGGACAGCAAGAGACCCAGTACTTC.

The chain combines TRBV7-9 with TRBJ1-2; D might be TRBD1 (5 bases). The length of the CDR3 is 13 residues. Per the germline V gene, CDR1 is SEHNR and CDR2 is FQNEAQ (reference sequence). V was cut by 5 bases and J by 7 bases, with 14 bases left in between. The chain's CDR3 is CASSPGRAFGYTF. As DNA, the CDR3 is TGTGCCAGCAGCCCGGGACGGGCATTTGGCTACACCTTC.

In this sample, this clone turned up once. This chain uses TRBV4-3 with TRBJ2-5; TRBD1 is a possible D gene (6 bases). V dropped 5 bases and J dropped 1 base, with 20 bases sitting between them. The germline gives CDR1 LGHNA, CDR2 YSLEER. This CDR3 contains 17 residues. For the CDR3, the DNA is TGCGCCAGCAGCGAAAGGGGGTCCGCTTGGGTCCAAGAGACCCAGTACTTC. Its translation: CASSERGSAWVQETQYF.

The V gene is TRBV9, the J gene TRBJ2-2; the D is unclear. Between the trimmed V and J ends, which lost 4 bases and 8 bases, there was a span of 12 bases. The CDR3 totals 13 residues. Germline CDR1 and CDR2: SGDLS and YYNGEE. The CDR3 reads CASSPIELGELFF. For the CDR3, the DNA is TGTGCCAGCAGCCCTATAGAGTTAGGGGAGCTGTTTTTT.

J is TRBJ2-5 and V is TRBV5-6, with D uncertain. The germline V gene encodes CDR1 SGHDT and CDR2 YYEEEE. This CDR3 region has 17 residues. V shed 4 bases and J shed 3 bases, with 22 bases lying between them. In nucleotides, the CDR3 is TGTGCCAGCAGCCTAGTGCGACGACGAGCTAACGAAGAGACCCAGTACTTC. This encodes CASSLVRRRANEETQYF.

The chain employs TRBV5-5 and TRBJ2-3, with 7 positions matching TRBD1. Trimming cost V 3 bases and J 2 bases; bases outside gene matches: 9. CDR1 is SGHKS and CDR2 is YYEKEE in the germline V gene (reference sequence). The CDR3 extends over 16 amino acids. The CDR3 region is CASSSTGTVNTDTQYF. CDR3 bases: TGTGCCAGCAGCTCGACCGGGACAGTTAACACAGATACGCAGTATTTT.